This entry describes one T cell receptor (beta chain). Its specificity is unknown. The source of the sample is a study of post-analysis software for immune sequencing data. cDNA libraries of TCR beta carried unique molecular identifiers. Between about 1 and 11 million T cells gave rise to 500,000 to 650,000 cDNA molecules. Each CDR3 protein is one row after TCRdb ran MiXCR on the PCR reads. The table records 350,000 to 450,000 distinct CDR3 sequences, 30% to 45% of them present only once. CDR1 is MNHEY and CDR2 is SVGAGI in the germline V gene. The CDR3 has 16 amino acids. The J segment lost 4 bases and the V segment lost 0 bases, leaving 3 bases of the junction unmatched. Study findings and constraints: F measure showed strong co-clustering of same-batch samples. Among 5 or 6 TRBV segments more frequent in patients than controls were TRBV5-6, TRBV5-1 and TRBV20-1.

This TCR came from a girl under 18 with multiple sclerosis. Sequenced: blood. The V gene is TRBV6-5, the J gene TRBJ2-1; TRBD2 agrees at 10 bases. CDR3 DNA: TGTGCCAGCAGTTACTCAATAGCGGGGGGTTACAATGAGCAGTTCTTC. It translates to CASSYSIAGGYNEQFF.